The 14 T cell receptor beta chains reported below all come from one sample, sequenced in a study of T cell changes during pregnancy in multiple sclerosis (dated by TCRdb to about 2019). Receptor amplification or capture employed the immunoSEQ multiplex PCR assay. TCRdb retrieved this table from immuneACCESS and kept in-frame rearrangements only. Not all clones are present; in checked studies, unresolved V genes account for under half, and no reason is known for the remainder. For this sample the table gives 93,000 or so clones, of which about 90% were detected only once. In total, the top ten clones hold around 0.92% of the sample. The sequencing used peripheral blood, collected after pregnancy. These TCRs come from a female donor with multiple sclerosis, enrolled in a pregnancy study.

V gene TRBV19 combines with J gene TRBJ1-1; D gene unclear. Per germline, CDR1 LNHDA and CDR2 SQIVND (reference sequence). Between the trimmed V and J ends, which lost 3 bases and 5 bases, there was a span of 16 bases. The CDR3 loop spans 15 amino acids. This chain's CDR3 is CASSIPLVTSTEAFF. The CDR3, as DNA: TGTGCCAGTAGTATCCCCCTGGTCACATCTACTGAAGCTTTCTTT.

The J gene is TRBJ1-1, the V gene TRBV7-6; possibly TRBD1 for D (5 bases). The CDR3 extends over 16 amino acids. V lost 4 bases, J lost 4 bases, and 19 bases lay in between. Germline-derived CDR1 and CDR2 are SGHVS and FNYEAQ. CDR3 sequence (DNA): TGTGCCAGCAGCTCTCCGGGGGGGGTCTCCGGCACTGAAGCTTTCTTT. Its protein product is CASSSPGGVSGTEAFF.

The gene calls are TRBV5-1 and TRBJ2-1; a possible D gene is TRBD1 (5 bases). Germline assignment: CDR1 SGHRS and CDR2 YFSETQ. This CDR3 comprises 15 residues. Trimming left V 5 bases short and J 2 bases short, with 14 bases between. CDR3 nucleotides: TGCGCCAGCAGTCCTAAAGTGGGGCCCTACAATGAGCAGTTCTTC. Amino acid sequence: CASSPKVGPYNEQFF.

The CDR3 spells CASSTRTSGGAGNEQFF. The CDR3 coding sequence is TGCGCCAGCAGCACTCGGACTAGCGGGGGGGCCGGGAATGAGCAGTTCTTC. The gene calls are TRBV4-1 and TRBJ2-1; 15 bases are a match to TRBD2. V was clipped by 5 bases and J by 7 bases; unmatched bases: 9. Looked up from germline, CDR1 is MGHRA and CDR2 is YSYEKL. The CDR3 loop spans 17 amino acids.

The rearrangement joins TRBV5-1 to TRBJ2-1, with 7 bases fitting TRBD2. V shed 1 base and J 0 bases; nucleotides not matched to a gene: 13. The CDR3 is made up of 19 amino acids. CDR1 and CDR2 (germline): SGHRS, YFSETQ. The CDR3 sequence: CASSLLWERGESSYNEQFF. The DNA for the CDR3 is TGCGCCAGCAGCTTGTTGTGGGAGCGGGGAGAGAGCTCCTACAATGAGCAGTTCTTC.

The J gene is TRBJ2-7, the V gene TRBV30; maybe TRBD2 (6 bases). Trimming cost V 0 bases and J 6 bases, with 12 bases left between them. This CDR3 has 13 amino acids. CDR1 GTSNPN and CDR2 SVGIG come from the germline V gene (reference sequence). CDR3 coding DNA: TGTGCCTGGAGTGTTATTAGCGGTAGCGAGCAGTACTTC. This translates into CAWSVISGSEQYF.

V usage is TRBV25-1 and J usage is TRBJ2-5, with D possibly matching TRBD1 (6 bases). The CDR3 has 15 amino acids. Per germline, CDR1 MGHDK and CDR2 SYGVNS. The germline V and J ends were trimmed by 3 bases and 1 base, with 12 bases remaining between them. CDR3 residues: CASSDYRASQETQYF. CDR3 sequence (DNA): TGTGCCAGCAGTGATTACAGGGCCTCCCAAGAGACCCAGTACTTC.

CDR3 loop: CASSYSFTVPEAFF. Here the CDR3 DNA reads TGTGCCAGCAGTTACTCGTTCACAGTCCCTGAAGCTTTCTTT. This chain links TRBV6-5 with TRBJ1-1; D call uncertain. This CDR3 is 14 amino acids long. Germline loops: CDR1 MNHEY, CDR2 SVGAGI. Trimming cost V 0 bases and J 6 bases, with 11 bases left between them.

The chain is built from TRBV11-2 and TRBJ1-5; maybe TRBD1 (6 bases). This CDR3 spans 15 amino acids. Germline CDR1 is SGHAT and CDR2 is FQNNGV. The germline V and J ends were trimmed by 5 bases and 7 bases, with 18 bases remaining between them. The CDR3 here is CASSTGHRAGQPQHF. The CDR3 DNA is TGTGCCAGCAGCACGGGACACCGGGCAGGGCAGCCCCAGCATTTT. Full variable domain (rest looked up from reference TRBV11-2 and TRBJ1-5): EAGVAQSPRYKIIEKRQSVAFWCNPISGHATLYWYQQILGQGPKLLIQFQNNGVVDDSQLPKDRFSAERLKGVDSTLKIQPAKLEDSAVYLCASSTGHRAGQPQHFGDGTRLSIL.

V and J are TRBV5-1 and TRBJ1-6; 9 positions match TRBD1. After removal of 3 bases from V and 0 bases from J, the junction contained 4 bases not matched to a gene. The CDR3 runs 17 residues. Germline V CDR1 and CDR2: SGHRS, YFSETQ. CDR3 sequence: CASSSGTGSSYNSPLHF. DNA of the CDR3: TGCGCCAGCAGCTCAGGGACAGGGAGCTCCTATAATTCACCCCTCCACTTT.

The J gene is TRBJ2-2, the V gene TRBV28, with 10 bases fitting TRBD2. The germline V gene has CDR1 MDHEN and CDR2 SYDVKM. Trimming cost V 2 bases and J 0 bases; bases outside gene matches: 9. The CDR3 spans 19 residues. The CDR3 is CASSLRSGRRRTNTGELFF. The DNA of the CDR3 is TGTGCCAGCAGTTTACGTAGCGGGAGGAGGCGAACGAACACCGGGGAGCTGTTTTTT.

This sequence joins TRBV6-6 and TRBJ2-7; 8 bases line up with TRBD1. The CDR3 is 15 amino acids. V lost 3 bases to trimming and J lost 0 bases; unmatched junction nucleotides: 4. Germline V gene data show CDR1 as MNHNY and CDR2 as SVGAGI (reference sequence). CDR3 loop: CASSYSGQGSYEQYF. CDR3 nucleotide sequence: TGTGCCAGCAGTTATAGCGGACAGGGCTCCTACGAGCAGTACTTC.

The chain has TRBV7-2 and TRBJ2-3, with TRBD1 matching over 10 bases. The CDR3 sequence is 16 residues long. With V trimmed by 2 bases and J by 4 bases, 6 bases remained unmatched. Germline lookup yields CDR1 SGHTA and CDR2 FQGNSA. CDR3 sequence reads: CASSLLGQGSSDTQYF. In nucleotides, the CDR3 is TGTGCCAGCAGCTTACTGGGACAGGGGTCTTCAGATACGCAGTATTTT.

The V and J genes are TRBV5-1 and TRBJ2-1; D not resolved. V dropped 1 base and J dropped 9 bases, with 5 bases sitting between them. CDR1 is SGHRS, CDR2 YFSETQ, per germline. The CDR3 covers 11 residues. The CDR3, as DNA: TGCGCCAGCAGCTTGTCGGGTGAGCAGTTCTTC. Its protein product is CASSLSGEQFF.